The clone carrying this T cell receptor (beta chain) was recorded a few times. Its antigen is unknown. Time point of the sample: persistent/refractory GD, antithyroid drugs over 5 years with positive TRAb. Isolated PBMC RNA provided the starting material for the TCR library. American Thyroid Association guidelines were used to diagnose Graves' disease. The entry originates in a study of regulatory T cells in long-lasting Graves disease. Turning to the study itself: Persistent cases were those of Graves' disease that involved over 5 years of antithyroid drugs with positive TSH receptor antibodies. Study-level results: Graves' patients with persistent disease showed TCR diversity lower than patients newly diagnosed.

In building TCR beta libraries, iRepertoire HTBI primers were used together with Arm-PCR of CDR3 regions. TCRdb used MiXCR to reprocess the multiplex PCR reads, holding one entry per CDR3 protein. The sample consists of roughly 500,000 distinct CDR3 sequences, roughly 21% of them appearing once. This CDR3 contains 15 residues. J was trimmed by 8 bases and V by 0 bases; bases with no gene match: 6. CDR1 is LGHNA, CDR2 YSLEER, per germline. The material was peripheral blood mononuclear cells (PBMCs), obtained when the disease was refractory, from a patient treated with antithyroid drugs. This receptor was obtained from a female donor with Graves disease. The V call is TRBV4-3, the J call TRBJ1-2; 10 positions match TRBD1. CDR3 sequence: CASSQERDRGLGYTF. As DNA, the CDR3 is TGCGCCAGCAGCCAAGAACGAGACAGGGGGCTGGGCTACACCTTC.